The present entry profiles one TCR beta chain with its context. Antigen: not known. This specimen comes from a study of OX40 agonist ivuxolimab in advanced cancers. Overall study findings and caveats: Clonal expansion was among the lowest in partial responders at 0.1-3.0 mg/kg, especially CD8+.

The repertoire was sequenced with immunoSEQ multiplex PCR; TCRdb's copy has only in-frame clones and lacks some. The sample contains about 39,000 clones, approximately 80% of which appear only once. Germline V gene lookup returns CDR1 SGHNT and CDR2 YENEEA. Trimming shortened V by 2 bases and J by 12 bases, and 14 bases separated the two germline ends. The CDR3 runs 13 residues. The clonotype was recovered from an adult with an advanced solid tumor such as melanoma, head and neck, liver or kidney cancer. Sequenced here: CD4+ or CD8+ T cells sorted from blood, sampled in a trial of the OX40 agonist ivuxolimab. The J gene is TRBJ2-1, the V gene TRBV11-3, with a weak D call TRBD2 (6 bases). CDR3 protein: CASSLRRDSPQFF. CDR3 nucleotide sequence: TGTGCCAGCAGCTTACGGCGGGACTCCCCGCAGTTCTTC.